This T cell receptor beta chain was captured by sequencing in a study of shared clonotypes between healthy human individuals. Study-level findings and limits: Memory subsets had estimated richness that was generally smaller than that of naive subsets.

CD45RO negativity and positive selection for CCR7 defined naive CD8 cells, a population that excluded terminally differentiated effector memory CD45RA+ cells. Sequencing was performed with immunoSEQ multiplex PCR; in TCRdb, only in-frame clones are kept and a portion is missing. The sample has 650,000 to 800,000 clones; roughly nine tenths are singletons. Comments on this clone: What it recognizes is unknown.

Sequencing used naive CD8+ T cells sorted from blood. This TCR derives from a young man in good health.

As DNA, the CDR3 is TGTGCCAGCAGGGCGGGACAGCTCAATGAGCAGTTCTTC. Protein: CASRAGQLNEQFF. This chain links TRBV28 with TRBJ2-1; perhaps TRBD1 as D (7 bases). Trimming removed 6 bases from V and 6 bases from J, with 12 bases in between. The CDR3 spans 13 residues. The germline V gene encodes CDR1 MDHEN and CDR2 SYDVKM.